This passage covers 14 T cell receptor beta chains from one sample sequenced in a study of CD8 T cells in ankylosing spondylitis. TCRdb re-derived calls from the 5' RACE reads in MiXCR, one entry per CDR3 protein. Counted here are over 30,000 distinct CDR3 sequences, 16% occurring once; the ten biggest clones make up about 45%. Material for sequencing was blood. All receptors come from a male donor with ankylosing spondylitis or in good health (not recorded which).

The chain joins TRBV6-2 or TRBV6-3 to TRBJ1-4; a possible D gene is TRBD1 (6 bases). V lost 6 bases and J 5 bases, leaving 16 bases between the germline ends. Germline lookup yields CDR1 MNHEY and CDR2 SVGEGT. There are 15 residues in the CDR3. The CDR3 DNA sequence: TGTGCCAGCAGCGAACAGGGACCTATGAATGAAAAACTGTTTTTT. This sequence encodes CASSEQGPMNEKLFF.

The genes are TRBV29-1 and TRBJ2-3; perhaps D is TRBD1 or TRBD2 (7 bases each). Trimming removed 5 bases from V and 3 bases from J, with 15 bases in between. Germline CDR1 is SQVTM and CDR2 is ANQGSEA. The CDR3 has 14 residues. The CDR3 protein is CSVRGREMTDTQYF. CDR3 coding DNA: TGCAGCGTTAGGGGGCGGGAGATGACAGATACGCAGTATTTT.

This clonotype occurred a few times. V usage is TRBV12-3 or TRBV12-4 and J usage is TRBJ2-6; D is ambiguous. There are 16 residues in the CDR3. Deletions cut 1 base from V and 0 bases from J, with 7 bases between. The CDR3 DNA sequence: TGTGCCAGCAGTTTAGATCAAGCCTCTGGGGCCAACGTCCTGACTTTC. Translation: CASSLDQASGANVLTF.

The CDR3 nucleotides are TGTGCCAGCAGTGCCCTTGGCGGCGTATTCCAAGAGACCCAGTACTTC. Protein product: CASSALGGVFQETQYF. The V gene is TRBV2, the J gene TRBJ2-5; D is unclear. V was trimmed by 4 bases and J by 1 base, leaving 16 bases between them. This CDR3 has 16 residues. Germline loops: CDR1 SNHLY, CDR2 FYNNEI.

This clonotype appeared a few times. The CDR3 DNA reads TGCGCCAGCAGCCAAGAGGACAGCTCCTACAATGAGCAGTTCTTC. Protein product: CASSQEDSSYNEQFF. The V and J genes are TRBV4-1 and TRBJ2-1, with D perhaps TRBD1 (6 bases). V was clipped by 0 bases and J by 0 bases, with 6 bases between them. CDR1 is MGHRA and CDR2 is YSYEKL in the germline V gene. The CDR3 runs 15 residues.

This chain joins TRBV20-1 and TRBJ2-1, with D perhaps matching TRBD1 (6 bases). This CDR3 has 15 residues. V was clipped by 1 base and J by 5 bases, with 15 bases between them. Germline V gives CDR1 DFQATT, CDR2 SNEGSKA (reference sequence). As DNA, the CDR3 is TGCAGTGCTAGAGCGGTCGGGACACCGAACAATGAGCAGTTCTTC. Its protein is CSARAVGTPNNEQFF.

This clonotype has only a few counts. This sequence joins TRBV20-1 and TRBJ2-3; D is perhaps TRBD2 (5 bases). Trimming cost V 3 bases and J 0 bases, with 10 bases left between them. This CDR3 contains 14 residues. Germline V gene data show CDR1 as DFQATT and CDR2 as SNEGSKA (reference sequence). CDR3 residues: CSASPGSSTDTQYF. In DNA, the CDR3 is TGCAGTGCTAGCCCGGGATCAAGCACAGATACGCAGTATTTT.

V is TRBV29-1 and J is TRBJ2-5, with 7 bases aligning to TRBD1. Trimming removed 8 bases from V and 2 bases from J; junction bases left unmatched: 8. From germline, CDR1 is SQVTM and CDR2 ANQGSEA. This CDR3 is built from 13 residues. CDR3 DNA sequence: TGCAGCTACTCGGGACAGTTACAAGAGACCCAGTACTTC. Translated, it gives CSYSGQLQETQYF.

This clonotype was seen a few times. The chain uses TRBV28 and TRBJ2-5; 8 nucleotides line up with TRBD1. The CDR3 extends over 15 amino acids. Unmatched junction bases numbered 5, after V lost 3 bases and J lost 2 bases. CDR1 is MDHEN, CDR2 SYDVKM, per germline. The CDR3 DNA is TGTGCCAGCAGTTTCGGACAGGGCATACAAGAGACCCAGTACTTC. This encodes CASSFGQGIQETQYF.

This clonotype appeared many times. This chain links TRBV5-1 with TRBJ2-2; D is unclear. Germline lookup yields CDR1 SGHRS and CDR2 YFSETQ. V lost 5 bases to trimming and J lost 1 base, with 9 bases between them. The CDR3 extends over 14 amino acids. In DNA, the CDR3 is TGCGCCAGCAGTAGGATGGGGAACACCGGGGAGCTGTTTTTT. As protein: CASSRMGNTGELFF. The whole variable domain, remainder taken from reference TRBV5-1 and TRBJ2-2, is KAGVTQTPRYLIKTRGQQVTLSCSPISGHRSVSWYQQTPGQGLQFLFEYFSETQRNKGNFPGRFSGRQFSNSRSEMNVSTLELGDSALYLCASSRMGNTGELFFGEGSRLTVL.

V and J are TRBV5-1 and TRBJ2-2; 8 bases are shared with TRBD1. V lost 3 bases and J lost 5; bases outside the gene matches: 6. CDR3 length equals 15 residues. The germline CDR1 and CDR2 sequences are SGHRS and YFSETQ. The CDR3, as DNA: TGCGCCAGCAGCTCCGGGACAGGAAGGACCGGGGAGCTGTTTTTT. Protein: CASSSGTGRTGELFF.

In this sample, this clonotype turned up a few times. V and J are TRBV29-1 and TRBJ2-5; 7 nucleotides agree with TRBD2. The germline V gene has CDR1 SQVTM and CDR2 ANQGSEA. This CDR3 comprises 14 residues. V shed 3 bases, J shed 0 bases, and the junction held 4 bases outside the gene matches. In DNA, the CDR3 is TGCAGCGTTGAGGACGGACTAGACCAAGAGACCCAGTACTTC. It encodes CSVEDGLDQETQYF.

This clonotype turned up a few times. The rearrangement links TRBV20-1 to TRBJ2-7; TRBD1 is a possible D gene (6 bases). Trimming left V 1 base short and J 3 bases short, with 13 bases between. The germline V gene has CDR1 DFQATT and CDR2 SNEGSKA (reference sequence). This CDR3 is 14 amino acids long. DNA for the CDR3: TGCAGTGCTAGAGTCGGACAGAGCTTCTACGAGCAGTACGTC. Translated, it gives CSARVGQSFYEQYV.

The V call is TRBV28, the J call TRBJ2-2; 9 positions match TRBD1. Germline CDR1 MDHEN, CDR2 SYDVKM. Unmatched junction bases numbered 4, after V lost 5 bases and J lost 3 bases. The CDR3 length is 15 residues. CDR3 region: CASSPTGGYTGELFF. In DNA form, the CDR3 reads TGTGCCAGCAGTCCAACAGGGGGCTACACCGGGGAGCTGTTTTTT.